This TCR beta chain was identified during a study of T-cell reconstitution after alpha-beta-depleted transplantation in children. Preparing the TCRbeta library involved the use of unique molecular identifiers. In TCRdb, the PCR reads were re-called with MiXCR into one record per CDR3 protein. There are 490,000 or so distinct CDR3 sequences in the sample; approximately 13% occur only once, and over 5.5% lies in the top ten. This clonotype showed up just a few times. This CDR3 has 14 amino acids. Germline V lookup: CDR1 SEHNR, CDR2 FQNEAQ (reference sequence). Trimming stripped 5 bases from V and 6 bases from J, with 15 bases between.

The input for sequencing was PBMCs from the stem cell graft donor, taken from the stem cell graft. This receptor was taken from a human donor who donated a stem cell graft to a child with combined immunodeficiency. J is TRBJ2-3 and V is TRBV7-9; a possible D gene is TRBD2 (6 bases). The CDR3 sequence is CASSQLARGDTQYF. Written as DNA, the CDR3 is TGTGCCAGCAGCCAACTAGCTCGGGGTGATACGCAGTATTTT.